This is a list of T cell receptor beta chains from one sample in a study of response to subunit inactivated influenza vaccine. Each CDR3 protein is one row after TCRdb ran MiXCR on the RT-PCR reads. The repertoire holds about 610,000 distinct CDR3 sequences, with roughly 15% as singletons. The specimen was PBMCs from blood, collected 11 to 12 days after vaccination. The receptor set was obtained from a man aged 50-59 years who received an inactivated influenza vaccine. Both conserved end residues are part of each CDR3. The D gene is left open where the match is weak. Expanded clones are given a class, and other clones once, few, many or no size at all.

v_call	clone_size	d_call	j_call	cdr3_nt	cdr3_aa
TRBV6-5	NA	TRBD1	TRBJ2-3	TGTGCCAGCAGTTATAAAGACAGGGAGTCAGATACGCAGTATTTT	CASSYKDRESDTQYF
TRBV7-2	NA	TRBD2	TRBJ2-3	TGTGCCAGCAGCCGGGCTAGCGGGAGCACAGATACGCAGTATTTT	CASSRASGSTDTQYF
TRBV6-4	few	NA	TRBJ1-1	TGTGCCAGCAGTGAGGGGAGGGACACTGAAGCTTTCTTT	CASSEGRDTEAFF
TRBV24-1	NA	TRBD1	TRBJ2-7	TGTGCCACCAGTGATACCCGGGACAGCACCCACGAGCAGTACTTC	CATSDTRDSTHEQYF
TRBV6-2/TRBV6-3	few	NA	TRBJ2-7	TGTGCCAGCAGAGGAAGCAGCCTAATTTACTCCTACGAGCAGTACTTC	CASRGSSLIYSYEQYF
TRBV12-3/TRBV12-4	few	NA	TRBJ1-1	TGTGCCAGCAGTCGACCTGAGGACACTGAAGCTTTCTTT	CASSRPEDTEAFF
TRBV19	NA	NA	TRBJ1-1	TGTGCCAGTAGTATCAGGGTTTCGGCACCCTTCTGGGGCACTGAAGCTTTCTTT	CASSIRVSAPFWGTEAFF
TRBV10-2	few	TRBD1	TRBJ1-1	TGCGCCAGCATAGCCGGGGACAGGTACATGAACACTGAAGCTTTCTTT	CASIAGDRYMNTEAFF
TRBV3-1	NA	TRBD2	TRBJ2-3	TGTGCCAGCCATGCGGGAGCGTACCCCACAGATACGCAGTATTTT	CASHAGAYPTDTQYF
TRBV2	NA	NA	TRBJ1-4	TGTGCCAGCACCTCCTTCCCTAGCGAAAAACTGTTTTTT	CASTSFPSEKLFF
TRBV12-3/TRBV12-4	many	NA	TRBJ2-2	TGTGCCAGCAGTTTGGGTAACGCGGTTTTGCTGTTTTTT	CASSLGNAVLLFF
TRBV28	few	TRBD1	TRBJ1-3	TGTGCCAGCAAAACCCTCCGGGACAGATCTGGAAACACCATATATTTT	CASKTLRDRSGNTIYF
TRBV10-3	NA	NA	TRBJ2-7	TGTGCCATCAGCCCTGGAGACCAGCAGTACTTC	CAISPGDQQYF
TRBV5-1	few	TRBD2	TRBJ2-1	TGCGCCAGCAGCTACGGACTAGCGGGCCACAGCTCCTACAATGAGCAGTTCTTC	CASSYGLAGHSSYNEQFF
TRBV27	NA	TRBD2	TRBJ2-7	TGTGCCAGCAGTTCATTAGGGCTAGCGGATTCCTACGAGCAGTACTTC	CASSSLGLADSYEQYF